This record covers a single TCR beta chain. These data belong to a study of PD-L1 blockade in urothelial cancer. Across the whole study: Specimens of blood held a median count of roughly 150,000 T cells.

The ends were cut back, 3 bases at V and 5 bases at J, with 10 bases in the middle. Looked up from germline, CDR1 is GTSNPN and CDR2 is SVGIG (reference sequence). The CDR3 runs 13 residues. Produced via immunoSEQ multiplex PCR; TCRdb's table is partial and in-frame only. The data show about 51,000 clones, about 90% seen once. The rearrangement uses TRBV30 and TRBJ1-4; D perhaps matches TRBD1 (6 bases). The source is a man in his 60s with urothelial cancer. Material: PBMCs, obtained around atezolizumab (anti-PD-L1) treatment. Written as DNA, the CDR3 is TGTGCCTGGAGGGGGGGGCTAAATGAAAAACTGTTTTTT. It encodes CAWRGGLNEKLFF.